The 23 T cell receptor beta chains presented below share a single source sample, sequenced in a study of shared clonotypes between healthy human individuals. The data were produced by immunoSEQ multiplex PCR, yet TCRdb's version contains in-frame clones alone and is incomplete. The sample includes 800,000 or so clones, around 96% of them seen just once. Selected positively for CCR7 and CD45RO-negative, naive CD8 cells excluded terminally differentiated effector memory CD45RA+ cells. Material: naive CD8+ T cells sorted from blood. These receptors were taken from a man under 40 in good health.

This chain joins TRBV27 and TRBJ1-1; the D gene is possibly TRBD1 (5 bases). Trimming removed 3 bases at V and 6 bases at J, with 11 bases between. Germline loops: CDR1 MNHEY, CDR2 SMNVEV (reference sequence). This CDR3 comprises 13 residues. CDR3 region: CASSLGGTAEAFF. The CDR3 nucleotides read TGTGCCAGCAGTTTGGGGGGGACGGCTGAAGCTTTCTTT.

The table lists this clone with a count of one. The chain employs TRBV29-1 and TRBJ2-3; TRBD2 aligns across 10 bases. The V segment lost 3 bases and the J segment 6 bases; nucleotides outside the gene matches: 9. The CDR3 length is 15 residues. Per the germline V gene, CDR1 is SQVTM and CDR2 is ANQGSEA. The DNA for the CDR3 is TGCAGCGTTGAGGGTGTCCCTAGCGGGAGCGATACGCAGTATTTT. Amino acid sequence: CSVEGVPSGSDTQYF.

The chain has TRBV27 and TRBJ1-1; no firm D call. CDR3 length equals 15 residues. The germline V gene has CDR1 MNHEY and CDR2 SMNVEV (reference sequence). Trimming took off 5 bases at V and 1 base at J, with 14 bases between the two ends. The CDR3 DNA is TGTGCCAGCAGTCTCGGTCCGCGCAAGAACACTGAAGCTTTCTTT. Translation gives CASSLGPRKNTEAFF.

The V gene is TRBV5-1, the J gene TRBJ2-6; D possibly matches TRBD1 or TRBD2 (5 bases each). The V gene lost 4 bases and the J gene lost 4 bases, with 21 bases spanning the gap. CDR1 is SGHRS and CDR2 is YFSETQ in the germline V gene. The CDR3 runs to 18 residues. In DNA, the CDR3 is TGCGCCAGCAGCCAAAGGGACGGCGAACCCAGGGGGGCCAACGTCCTGACTTTC. This gives the protein CASSQRDGEPRGANVLTF.

The chain employs TRBV19 and TRBJ2-3, with 9 bases identical to TRBD1. V trimming: 4 bases; J trimming: 2 bases; junction bases outside the gene matches: 10. Germline lookup yields CDR1 LNHDA and CDR2 SQIVND (reference sequence). CDR3 length: 17 amino acids. CDR3 coding DNA: TGTGCCAGTAGTACCAGCCAAGACAGGGGGATCACAGATACGCAGTATTTT. Residues: CASSTSQDRGITDTQYF.

The count of this clone is one. The V gene is TRBV27, the J gene TRBJ1-1; D might be TRBD1 (5 bases). The CDR3 sequence is 12 residues long. Germline CDR1 is MNHEY and CDR2 is SMNVEV (reference sequence). V lost 2 bases and J lost 9, with 10 bases in between. CDR3 bases: TGTGCCAGCAGTTTAACAGGCGGTCAAGCTTTCTTT. Translated: CASSLTGGQAFF.

The rearrangement uses TRBV27 and TRBJ2-1, with 10 bases fitting TRBD2. The CDR3 runs 15 residues. V was clipped by 4 bases and J by 2 bases; unmatched bases: 2. Per the germline V gene, CDR1 is MNHEY and CDR2 is SMNVEV (reference sequence). The DNA of the CDR3 is TGTGCCAGCAGTTCCAGCGGGAGGGCCTACAATGAGCAGTTCTTC. This gives the protein CASSSSGRAYNEQFF.

The chain is built from TRBV2 and TRBJ2-7; D possibly corresponds to TRBD1 (5 bases). The germline gives CDR1 SNHLY, CDR2 FYNNEI. V lost 4 bases and J 7 bases, leaving 5 bases between the germline ends. The CDR3 consists of 10 residues. CDR3 sequence (DNA): TGTGCCAGCAGTGCAGGGGAGCAGTACTTC. It translates to CASSAGEQYF.

The rearrangement links TRBV29-1 to TRBJ2-4; no clear D gene. Trimming cost V 7 bases and J 0 bases, with 16 bases left between them. The germline V gene has CDR1 SQVTM and CDR2 ANQGSEA. The CDR3 loop spans 15 amino acids. The CDR3 spells CSGLRQELAKNIQYF. CDR3 nucleotide sequence: TGCAGCGGTCTTCGGCAGGAGCTAGCCAAAAACATTCAGTACTTC.

The chain joins TRBV7-9 to TRBJ2-5; the D gene is possibly TRBD2 (6 bases). This CDR3 has 17 residues. From germline, CDR1 is SEHNR and CDR2 FQNEAQ (reference sequence). Between the trimmed V and J ends, which lost 2 bases and 3 bases, there was a span of 19 bases. DNA of the CDR3: TGTGCCAGCAGCTTATCCCCCGTCGGAGGGGCGGAAGAGACCCAGTACTTC. It yields the protein CASSLSPVGGAEETQYF.

As regards this clone: Other DNA sequences from this sample encode an identical CDR3 as well. The CDR3 here is CASSTTAYSNQPQHF. As DNA, the CDR3 is TGTGCCAGTAGTACGACAGCTTATAGCAATCAGCCCCAGCATTTT. This chain joins TRBV19 and TRBJ1-5, with D possibly matching TRBD1 (5 bases). This CDR3 has 15 amino acids. The germline CDR1 and CDR2 sequences are LNHDA and SQIVND (reference sequence). The V end was cut by 4 bases, the J end by 0 bases, with 10 bases between.

The chain links TRBV7-9 to TRBJ1-4; D is perhaps TRBD1 (6 bases). The germline V and J ends were trimmed by 3 bases and 5 bases, with 10 bases remaining between them. This CDR3 contains 14 residues. Germline lookup yields CDR1 SEHNR and CDR2 FQNEAQ (reference sequence). The CDR3 sequence is CASSFFGQNEKLFF. Written as DNA, the CDR3 is TGTGCCAGCAGCTTTTTTGGACAGAATGAAAAACTGTTTTTT.

The chain links TRBV29-1 to TRBJ2-7; D gene unclear. The V gene's germline CDR1 is SQVTM and CDR2 ANQGSEA. Deletions cut 6 bases from V and 4 bases from J, with 10 bases between. This CDR3 has 11 amino acids. CDR3 protein: CSVVTSYEQYF. The DNA for the CDR3 is TGCAGCGTCGTAACAAGTTACGAGCAGTACTTC.

This clone is a singleton in its sample. The chain employs TRBV7-9 and TRBJ1-5, with D uncertain. The V gene lost 1 base and the J gene lost 5 bases, with 6 bases spanning the gap. The germline gives CDR1 SEHNR, CDR2 FQNEAQ (reference sequence). The CDR3 sequence is 13 residues long. CDR3 sequence reads: CASSLGEHQPQHF. The CDR3 DNA sequence: TGTGCCAGCAGCTTAGGAGAACATCAGCCCCAGCATTTT. The full variable domain, with the rest looked up from reference TRBV7-9 and TRBJ1-5, is DTGVSQNPRHKITKRGQNVTFRCDPISEHNRLYWYRQTLGQGPEFLTYFQNEAQLEKSRLLSDRFSAERPKGSFSTLEIQRTEQGDSAMYLCASSLGEHQPQHFGDGTRLSIL.

Here the CDR3 reads CATEGAEETQYF. Written as DNA, the CDR3 is TGTGCCACCGAGGGGGCTGAGGAGACCCAGTACTTC. The chain has TRBV7-2 and TRBJ2-5; 7 bases are shared with TRBD1. The germline V gene encodes CDR1 SGHTA and CDR2 FQGNSA. The CDR3 sequence is 12 residues long. With 10 bases clipped from V and 5 bases from J, the junction kept 7 bases outside the gene matches.

The CDR3 sequence is CASSDHVLQPQHF. The CDR3 DNA is TGTGCCAGCAGTGATCATGTTCTTCAGCCCCAGCATTTT. The J gene is TRBJ1-5, the V gene TRBV6-1; D call uncertain. The V and J ends lost 3 bases and 6 bases respectively, with 9 bases between them. The CDR3 extends over 13 amino acids. Germline V gene lookup returns CDR1 MNHNS and CDR2 SASEGT.

The CDR3 region has the DNA TGTGCCAGCAGCCTCCCCGGGGTGAATTCGACAGATACGCAGTATTTT. Its protein product is CASSLPGVNSTDTQYF. The J gene is TRBJ2-3, the V gene TRBV11-2; D is possibly TRBD2 (5 bases). V lost 5 bases to trimming and J lost 3 bases, with 18 bases between them. The CDR3 sequence is 16 residues long. CDR1 is SGHAT, CDR2 FQNNGV, per germline.

The chain's CDR3 is CASSTRTGRTYNEQFF. CDR3 DNA sequence: TGTGCCAGCAGCACCCGGACAGGGAGGACCTACAATGAGCAGTTCTTC. The chain uses TRBV13 and TRBJ2-1; 8 bases line up with TRBD1. The CDR3 is 16 residues long. V lost 5 bases to trimming and J lost 2 bases; unmatched junction nucleotides: 8. Germline CDR1 reads PRHDT; CDR2 reads FYEKMQ (reference sequence).

This rearrangement joins TRBV4-1 to TRBJ2-1; D not certain. Trimming shortened V by 5 bases and J by 4 bases, and 9 bases separated the two germline ends. This CDR3 has 13 amino acids. The germline CDR1 and CDR2 sequences are MGHRA and YSYEKL. CDR3 DNA sequence: TGCGCCAGCAGCGAAAGCGTTTACAATGAGCAGTTCTTC. Encoded protein: CASSESVYNEQFF.

The V gene is TRBV7-8, the J gene TRBJ2-5, with 11 bases that match TRBD2. Germline CDR1 SGHVS, CDR2 FQNEAQ. There are 18 residues in the CDR3. Trimming cost V 5 bases and J 5 bases; bases outside gene matches: 16. The CDR3 region is CASSRGAQTSGSLETQYF. As DNA, the CDR3 is TGTGCCAGCAGCCGGGGCGCCCAAACTAGCGGGAGTTTGGAGACCCAGTACTTC.

Worth noting for this clone: This sample includes further DNA sequences coding for the same CDR3. This chain joins TRBV7-9 and TRBJ2-1; D ambiguous. V lost 2 bases and J 7 bases, leaving 6 bases between the germline ends. Germline CDR1 SEHNR, CDR2 FQNEAQ (reference sequence). The CDR3 totals 12 residues. The CDR3 coding sequence is TGTGCCAGCAGCTTAAGGCTTAATGAGCAGTTCTTC. Its translation is CASSLRLNEQFF.

V gene TRBV28 combines with J gene TRBJ1-2; D ambiguous. The V end lost 7 bases, the J end lost 4 bases, and 10 bases lay between the germline ends. The germline CDR1 and CDR2 sequences are MDHEN and SYDVKM. The CDR3 sequence is 12 residues long. The CDR3 loop is CASKQISYGYTF. CDR3 in DNA: TGTGCCAGCAAACAGATATCCTATGGCTACACCTTC.

V is TRBV7-9 and J is TRBJ2-5; no firm D call. V was pared by 5 bases and J by 4 bases, with 23 bases between. This CDR3 contains 17 residues. Germline loops: CDR1 SEHNR, CDR2 FQNEAQ (reference sequence). CDR3: CASSLLGMGITSETQYF. The CDR3 coding sequence is TGTGCCAGCAGCCTTTTAGGGATGGGGATTACCTCAGAGACCCAGTACTTC. Full variable domain (remainder filled in from reference TRBV7-9 and TRBJ2-5): DTGVSQNPRHKITKRGQNVTFRCDPISEHNRLYWYRQTLGQGPEFLTYFQNEAQLEKSRLLSDRFSAERPKGSFSTLEIQRTEQGDSAMYLCASSLLGMGITSETQYFGPGTRLLVL.